These T cell receptor beta chains were read from a single sample in a study of CD8 T cells in Susac syndrome. MiXCR, applied by TCRdb to the immunoSEQ multiplex PCR reads, yields one record per CDR3 protein. The table records over 100,000 distinct CDR3 sequences, about 95% of them present only once. The sequencing input was CD4+ T cells from PBMCs. These TCRs come from a human donor in good health. The CDR3 runs from the conserved cysteine through the conserved F or W. A D gene is named only where the DNA matches it firmly. Clone sizes are given selectively: once, few, many, or a class where the clone is expanded.

v_gene	j_gene	abundance	d_gene	CDR3nt	CDR3aa
TRBV18	TRBJ1-2	-	-	TGTGCCAGCTCACCAATTGACGATAATCGCTACGGCTACACCTTC	CASSPIDDNRYGYTF
TRBV30	TRBJ1-6	-	TRBD1	TGTGCCTCGACAGGGGGGGATTCACCCCTCCACTTT	CASTGGDSPLHF
TRBV7-2	TRBJ2-3	-	-	TGTGCCAGCAGCTGGGCTTCGGGAGAAAATGTAGATACGCAGTATTTT	CASSWASGENVDTQYF
TRBV12-2	TRBJ1-2	-	-	TGTGCAAGTCGCGAAGGGGACGGCTATGGCTACACCTTC	CASREGDGYGYTF
TRBV2	TRBJ2-1	-	-	TGTGCCAGCAGTGCATTCGGGGGATACAATGAGCAGTTCTTC	CASSAFGGYNEQFF
TRBV20-1	TRBJ1-2	-	-	TGCAGTGCTAGAGATCGGGAAGGACTCAACTATGGCTACACCTTC	CSARDREGLNYGYTF
TRBV18	TRBJ2-5	-	-	TGTGCCAGCTCACCAAACAGCTACCAAGAGACCCAGTACTTC	CASSPNSYQETQYF
TRBV27	TRBJ1-1	-	TRBD1	TGTGCCAGCAGCATTTACGGGACAGGGAACACTGAAGCTTTCTTT	CASSIYGTGNTEAFF
TRBV3-1	TRBJ2-7	-	TRBD1	TGTGCCAGCAGCCAAACTGACCCGGGACAGGGCCCCTACGAGCAGTACTTC	CASSQTDPGQGPYEQYF
TRBV3-1	TRBJ1-2	-	TRBD1	TGTGCCAGCAGCCGACAAAGGGACGGACAGGGGAGAGGCTATGGCTACACCTTC	CASSRQRDGQGRGYGYTF
TRBV19	TRBJ2-1	-	TRBD2	TGTGCCAGTAGCACCGAGCCTAGCGGGAGACAGTTCTTC	CASSTEPSGRQFF
TRBV6-5	TRBJ2-7	-	-	TGTGCCAGCAGGGGGGACATCAGCTCCTACGAGCAGTACTTC	CASRGDISSYEQYF
TRBV7-2	TRBJ2-5	-	-	TGTGCCAGCAGCCCTTATAGTCAAGAGACCCAGTACTTC	CASSPYSQETQYF
TRBV21-1	TRBJ2-3	-	-	TGTGCCAGCAGGACCCCCGGGACAGGGACAGATACGCAGTATTTT	CASRTPGTGTDTQYF
TRBV29-1	TRBJ1-5	-	-	TGCAGCGTTGGGACAGGCAATCAGCCCCAGCATTTT	CSVGTGNQPQHF
TRBV3-1	TRBJ2-7	-	-	TGTGCCAGCAGCCATTGGGGGATGGAGCAGTACTTC	CASSHWGMEQYF
TRBV2	TRBJ1-2	-	-	TGTGCCAGCAGTGAAGTGGGGCCGCTTGGCTACACCTTC	CASSEVGPLGYTF
TRBV30	TRBJ2-2	-	-	TGTGCCTGTCAACCCCGGGCCGCTGGGGAGCTGTTTTTT	CACQPRAAGELFF
TRBV5-1	TRBJ1-1	-	-	TGCGCCAGCAGCTCGGACACCCGGGGCACTGAAGCTTTCTTT	CASSSDTRGTEAFF
TRBV9	TRBJ2-2	-	TRBD2	TGTGCCAGCAGCGCGAGGGCCAGTCTAGCGGGGGGCTCGAGGACCGGGGAGCTGTTTTTT	CASSARASLAGGSRTGELFF
TRBV15	TRBJ2-7	once	TRBD2	TGTGCCACCAGCCCACAGCTAGCGGGAGGCCCCTACGAGCAGTACTTC	CATSPQLAGGPYEQYF
TRBV11-2	TRBJ2-1	-	TRBD2	TGTGCCAGCAGCTTGGGACTAGCGGCTTACTCCTACAATGAGCAGTTCTTC	CASSLGLAAYSYNEQFF
TRBV29-1	TRBJ2-7	-	TRBD2	TGCAGCGTTGGGGAGGGTGGGGGTACGCGCGAGCAGTACTTC	CSVGEGGGTREQYF
TRBV27	TRBJ2-7	-	-	TGTGCCAGCAGACGTGCCGGGGACTTCCTCCCCATTTACGAGCAGTACTTC	CASRRAGDFLPIYEQYF
TRBV5-4	TRBJ2-1	-	TRBD2	TGTGCCAGCAGCCCGCGACTAGCGGGGACGGGTTACAATGAGCAGTTCTTC	CASSPRLAGTGYNEQFF
TRBV20-1	TRBJ2-3	-	-	TGCAGTGCTGACGAACGGGGAGCGGGCGCAGATACGCAGTATTTT	CSADERGAGADTQYF
TRBV28	TRBJ2-5	-	-	TGTGCCAGCAGTTTTCAGTCACAGGGCGGAGAGACCCAGTACTTC	CASSFQSQGGETQYF
TRBV7-9	TRBJ2-5	-	-	TGTGCCAGCAGCCTTAATGTGATGGGGGGCAATCCTCAATTATACTTC	CASSLNVMGGNPQLYF
TRBV29-1	TRBJ2-7	-	-	TGCAGCGTTGAGCGAGCCATTGGGAAGAACGAGCAGTACTTC	CSVERAIGKNEQYF
TRBV7-2	TRBJ2-3	-	-	TGTGCCAGCAGGACCCCCAACGAAGATACGCAGTATTTT	CASRTPNEDTQYF
TRBV15	TRBJ2-7	once	TRBD2	TGTGCCACCAGCAGAGTTCTCTCCGGACTAGCGGGAATGTACGAGCAGTACTTC	CATSRVLSGLAGMYEQYF
TRBV7-9	TRBJ2-7	-	TRBD2	TGTGCCAGCAGCTTAGACGGCGGGGGATGGTACGAGCAGTACTTC	CASSLDGGGWYEQYF
TRBV19	TRBJ1-5	-	-	TGTGCCAGTAGTCGACAGCACTATAGCAATCAGCCCCAGCATTTT	CASSRQHYSNQPQHF
TRBV18	TRBJ1-4	-	-	TGTGCCAGCTCACCGGCGATTAATGAAAAACTGTTTTTT	CASSPAINEKLFF
TRBV4-1	TRBJ2-3	-	-	TGCGCCAGCAGCCGACGTCACATCGGAACAGTGAGCACAGATACGCAGTATTTT	CASSRRHIGTVSTDTQYF
TRBV18	TRBJ2-4	-	-	TGTGCCAGCTCACCGACTGCGGACATTCAGTACTTC	CASSPTADIQYF
TRBV7-2	TRBJ2-5	once	TRBD1	TGTGCCAGCAGCCCAGCGACAGGGGGAAGAGCCCAGTACTTC	CASSPATGGRAQYF
TRBV14	TRBJ2-7	-	TRBD1	TGTGCCAGCAGCCATTCCCGGGACAGGGGGGCCTACGAGCAGTACTTC	CASSHSRDRGAYEQYF
TRBV6-7	TRBJ2-2	-	-	TGTGCCAGCAGTTACCATCGCGGAACGAACACCGGGGAGCTGTTTTTT	CASSYHRGTNTGELFF
TRBV7-2	TRBJ2-1	-	TRBD1	TGTGCCAGCAGCTTAGCCAGCGGACAGGATGAGCAGTTCTTC	CASSLASGQDEQFF
TRBV5-4	TRBJ2-5	-	TRBD2	TGTGCCAGCAGCCTTAGCGGGCAGTACCAAGAGACCCAGTACTTC	CASSLSGQYQETQYF